These T cell receptor beta chains were read from a single sample in a study of beta chain features in type 1 diabetes. Measured with immunoSEQ multiplex PCR; TCRdb has only the in-frame clones, and not every one. The sample has some 660,000 clones, roughly an eighth seen once. Sequencing was performed on naive CD4+ T cells from blood. The receptor source for this set is a man younger than 35 with type 1 diabetes. CDR3s include the opening cysteine and the closing phenylalanine or tryptophan. Each record gives: CDR3 protein, V gene, clone size, J gene. Size values are once, few and many counts, or a class for expanded clones, and some rows have none.

CASTQGGGPSTGELFF TRBV25-1 few TRBJ2-2
CASSRTPGNEQFF TRBV25-1 few TRBJ2-1
CASSLGDRNYEQYF TRBV5-1 few TRBJ2-7
CASTAGIRGTDTQYF TRBV7-2 NA TRBJ2-3
CASSLVTTNTGELFF TRBV5-4 NA TRBJ2-2
CASSTEGGRETQYF TRBV7-2 NA TRBJ2-5
CASSPGVDTQYF TRBV5-1 NA TRBJ2-3
CASSLGLSTDTQYF TRBV7-2 NA TRBJ2-3
CASRGDSYNEQFF TRBV19 NA TRBJ2-1
CASSQARRGGAFF TRBV14 few TRBJ1-1
CSATFNEQFF TRBV20-1 NA TRBJ2-1
CAWSQDSGSWQETQYF TRBV30 NA TRBJ2-5
CASIHRASYGYTF TRBV6-6 NA TRBJ1-2
CASSFSGTGGTEAFF TRBV28 NA TRBJ1-1
CASSIKSSYNEQFF TRBV6-5 NA TRBJ2-1
CASSFIAGWFTEAFF TRBV7-2 NA TRBJ1-1
CASSPTTGTSGNTGELFF TRBV5-6 NA TRBJ2-2
CASSLFGTGASGANVLTF TRBV5-1 NA TRBJ2-6
CASSLPGTTKYF TRBV5-1 few TRBJ2-3
CASILARVAGEGETQYF TRBV7-9 NA TRBJ2-5
CASSRWYEQYF TRBV28 NA TRBJ2-7
CASSFGQGEYEQYF TRBV7-9 NA TRBJ2-7
CASSRQRASYGYTF TRBV2 few TRBJ1-2
CASSLGGRFFYSPLHF TRBV7-2 NA TRBJ1-6
CASSPRTVSYEQYF TRBV4-1 few TRBJ2-7
CASSQPRAGGRQQYF TRBV4-1 NA TRBJ2-7
CASSLGQADEAFF TRBV7-9 NA TRBJ1-1
CASSNMDTQYF TRBV2 few TRBJ2-3
CASSFGTHSYNEQFF TRBV11-2 few TRBJ2-1
CSVTRVFQETQYF TRBV29-1 few TRBJ2-5
CASLKGDRGPEDEQFF TRBV5-1 NA TRBJ2-1
CAWSPARSQNTEAFF TRBV30 NA TRBJ1-1
CSVARQQNEKLFF TRBV29-1 NA TRBJ1-4
CASTRGRDTEAFF TRBV19 few TRBJ1-1
CASGAGRGIFTDTQYF TRBV6-1 few TRBJ2-3
CASSLGVTSGSGYEQYF TRBV5-1 few TRBJ2-7
CACITGHQETQYF TRBV30 NA TRBJ2-5
CASSLHRGLGGEQFF TRBV13 few TRBJ2-1
CASSPRGLEAVTQYF TRBV7-9 NA TRBJ2-5
CASSYAGSSTEAFF TRBV6-5 NA TRBJ1-1
CSVGGSSETQYF TRBV29-1 few TRBJ2-5
CASRPTGRNQPQHF TRBV19 few TRBJ1-5
CASSESVEQYF TRBV2 few TRBJ2-7
CAWSLNRGIQYF TRBV30 NA TRBJ2-4
CASSEWRGSNEKLFF TRBV25-1 NA TRBJ1-4
CASRWTGGGEKLFF TRBV7-9 NA TRBJ1-4
CASSLLVFYEQYF TRBV7-9 NA TRBJ2-7
CASSPRASSGEQYF TRBV11-3 NA TRBJ2-7